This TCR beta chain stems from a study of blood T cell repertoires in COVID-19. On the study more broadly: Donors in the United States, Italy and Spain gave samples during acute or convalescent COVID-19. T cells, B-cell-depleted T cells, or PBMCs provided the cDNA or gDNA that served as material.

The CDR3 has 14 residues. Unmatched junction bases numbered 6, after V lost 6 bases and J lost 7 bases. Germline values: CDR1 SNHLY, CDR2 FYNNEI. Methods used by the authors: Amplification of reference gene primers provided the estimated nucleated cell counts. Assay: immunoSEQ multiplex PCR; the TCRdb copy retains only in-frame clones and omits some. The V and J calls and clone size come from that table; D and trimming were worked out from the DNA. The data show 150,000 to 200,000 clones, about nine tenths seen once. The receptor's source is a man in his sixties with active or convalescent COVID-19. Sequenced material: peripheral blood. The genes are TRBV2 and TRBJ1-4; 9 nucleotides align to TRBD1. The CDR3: CASRGQGHGEKLFF. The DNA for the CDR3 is TGTGCCAGCAGAGGACAGGGGCACGGTGAAAAACTGTTTTTT.